The 27 T cell receptor beta chains given below trace back to one sample, sequenced in a study of CXCR3-negative and CXCR3-positive naive CD8 T cells. Overall study results and limits: CXCR3-positive naive cells carried more hydrophobic TRB CDR3s than CXCR3-negative ones.

The study made its TRB cDNA libraries by 5' RACE, adding UMI labels. TCRdb reanalyzed the 5' RACE reads, giving one entry per CDR3 protein sequence and no DNA. The specimen's table records approximately 96,000 distinct CDR3 sequences. What these receptors recognize is not known. Sequenced material: naive CXCR3+ CD8+ T cells from blood. Subset of the sample: CD45RO-CCR7+CD27+CD95- naive CD8+ T cells expressing CXCR3 (TNR3+). These receptors came from a human donor in good health. Some clones in this sample may be carry-over from other donors' samples.

The chain couples TRBV20-1 to TRBJ2-3; checking the TCRdb D call of TRBD1 is not possible without DNA. Per germline, CDR1 DFQATT and CDR2 SNEGSKA (reference sequence). This CDR3 comprises 18 residues. This CDR3 reads CSAPSWGEPFSSTDTQYF.

The chain is built from TRBV5-3 and TRBJ2-1; checking the TCRdb D call of TRBD1 is not possible without DNA. TRBV5-3 is an open reading frame whose function is uncertain. The length of the CDR3 is 18 residues. CDR3 amino acids: CARSLVVRPGRDRDEQFF.

The chain carries TRBV7-6 and TRBJ1-5; TCRdb designates TRBD1, a call that cannot be tested without DNA. Germline V lookup: CDR1 SGHVS, CDR2 FNYEAQ. The CDR3 contains 15 residues. The CDR3 region is CASSPGTGANQPQHF. The full variable domain, completed using reference TRBV7-6 and TRBJ1-5, is GAGVSQSPRYKVTKRGQDVALRCDPISGHVSLYWYRQALGQGPEFLTYFNYEAQQDKSGLPNDRFSAERPEGSISTLTIQRTEQRDSAMYRCASSPGTGANQPQHFGDGTRLSIL.

The gene calls are TRBV29-1 and TRBJ2-7; lacking DNA, the TRBD1 call made by TCRdb goes unchecked. CDR1 SQVTM and CDR2 ANQGSEA come from the germline V gene. The CDR3 runs 13 residues. CDR3: CSATSGRLYEQYF.

The chain has TRBV5-1 and TRBJ1-1. This CDR3 comprises 12 residues. CDR1 and CDR2 (germline): SGHRS, YFSETQ. This CDR3 reads CASSFENTEAFF. Looking up the rest from reference TRBV5-1 and TRBJ1-1 gives the full variable domain: KAGVTQTPRYLIKTRGQQVTLSCSPISGHRSVSWYQQTPGQGLQFLFEYFSETQRNKGNFPGRFSGRQFSNSRSEMNVSTLELGDSALYLCASSFENTEAFFGQGTRLTVV.

The chain links TRBV29-1 to TRBJ1-3; TCRdb outputs TRBD1, but without DNA this stays unchecked. This CDR3 is 17 amino acids long. Germline V lookup: CDR1 SQVTM, CDR2 ANQGSEA. CDR3: CSVAGTGPLSSGNTIYF.

The rearrangement uses TRBV4-3 and TRBJ2-7; TCRdb's D gene call, TRBD2, goes unchecked for lack of DNA. The V gene's germline CDR1 is LGHNA and CDR2 YSLEER. The CDR3 is made up of 14 amino acids. The CDR3 loop reads CASSPLGGTEEQYF.

The rearrangement links TRBV28 to TRBJ2-7; the D gene TCRdb calls, TRBD1, cannot be checked with no DNA. This CDR3 is 13 amino acids long. Germline-derived CDR1 and CDR2 are MDHEN and SYDVKM. CDR3 residues: CANKTGRSYEQYF.

The chain links TRBV28 to TRBJ2-7; the TCRdb D gene call, TRBD1, has no DNA to confirm it. The CDR3 length is 14 residues. CDR1 is MDHEN and CDR2 is SYDVKM in the germline V gene. The CDR3 region is CASALRGYLYEQYF.

This chain links TRBV29-1 with TRBJ2-3. Germline values: CDR1 SQVTM, CDR2 ANQGSEA. CDR3 length: 15 residues. The CDR3 reads CSVSDQSTSTDTQYF.

The V and J genes are TRBV27 and TRBJ2-7; without DNA, the TCRdb call of TRBD2 cannot be checked. Germline V gives CDR1 MNHEY, CDR2 SMNVEV (reference sequence). The CDR3 runs 18 residues. The CDR3 spells CASSLFAGILGPRDEQYF.

The V call is TRBV7-9, the J call TRBJ1-6; absent DNA, TCRdb's TRBD1 call cannot be checked. Germline CDR1 reads SEHNR; CDR2 reads FQNEAQ (reference sequence). This CDR3 region has 16 residues. The CDR3 here is CASSLELGQPNSPLHF.

The chain couples TRBV4-2 to TRBJ2-7; the D call of TRBD2 rests on TCRdb alone, since no DNA is present to check it. CDR3 size: 16 residues. Germline CDR1 LGHNA, CDR2 YNFKEQ. CDR3 region: CASRPDGGGGIYEQYF.

The J gene is TRBJ2-3, the V gene TRBV28; TCRdb indicates TRBD1, and absent DNA this call remains unverified. Germline loops: CDR1 MDHEN, CDR2 SYDVKM. This CDR3 has 15 residues. CDR3: CASSPDRVGTDTQYF.

The rearrangement links TRBV7-6 to TRBJ2-3; without DNA, the TCRdb call of TRBD2 cannot be checked. In germline, CDR1 is SGHVS, CDR2 FNYEAQ. The CDR3 spans 15 residues. CDR3 protein: CASSPSGGAEDTQYF.

Here the CDR3 reads CASSYGGAEAFF. The chain couples TRBV6-6 to TRBJ1-1; TCRdb outputs TRBD1, but without DNA this stays unchecked. The CDR3 length is 12 residues. CDR1 is MNHNY, CDR2 SVGAGI, per germline (reference sequence).

The chain has TRBV7-2 and TRBJ1-4; TCRdb reports TRBD1, a call that lacks DNA to check it against. This CDR3 comprises 13 residues. Germline V lookup: CDR1 SGHTA, CDR2 FQGNSA. The CDR3 here is CASSLRQGEKLFF.

The chain has TRBV7-9 and TRBJ1-5; no DNA is available, so the TRBD1 call from TCRdb remains unchecked. Germline V lookup: CDR1 SEHNR, CDR2 FQNEAQ (reference sequence). This CDR3 is built from 15 residues. Here the CDR3 reads CASTQTGGGNQPQHF.

The chain is built from TRBV5-1 and TRBJ1-1; TCRdb picks TRBD1, but there is no DNA to check that call. CDR1 is SGHRS, CDR2 YFSETQ, per germline. CDR3 length: 15 residues. The chain's CDR3 is CASSWGTGSTDEAFF.

The chain recombines TRBV14 with TRBJ1-2. The germline gives CDR1 SGHDN, CDR2 FVKESK. This CDR3 region has 11 residues. The CDR3 region is CASSQSYGCTF.

V gene TRBV12-3 or TRBV12-4 combines with J gene TRBJ1-1. This CDR3 has 11 residues. CDR3 region: CASSLSTEAFF.

V usage is TRBV27 and J usage is TRBJ2-1; TCRdb selects TRBD1, and the lack of DNA leaves this call unchecked. CDR3 length equals 12 residues. Per the germline V gene, CDR1 is MNHEY and CDR2 is SMNVEV (reference sequence). The CDR3 region is CASSFGGGERFF.

The chain uses TRBV6-2 or TRBV6-3 and TRBJ2-7; TCRdb outputs TRBD1, but without DNA this stays unchecked. The germline V gene encodes CDR1 MNHEY and CDR2 SVGEGT. This CDR3 has 17 residues. The CDR3 is CASSYSPAGTGDYEQYF.

The rearrangement links TRBV7-2 to TRBJ2-2; with no DNA, the TCRdb D assignment of TRBD2 cannot be verified. The germline gives CDR1 SGHTA, CDR2 FQGNSA. The CDR3 extends over 17 amino acids. CDR3 protein: CASSNFGLAVTTGELFF.

The chain links TRBV4-1 to TRBJ2-7. Germline loops: CDR1 MGHRA, CDR2 YSYEKL. The CDR3 spans 16 residues. The CDR3: CASSPGVERRPQEQYF.

J is TRBJ2-3 and V is TRBV29-1; TCRdb selects TRBD1, and the lack of DNA leaves this call unchecked. The CDR3 is made up of 16 amino acids. The germline CDR1 and CDR2 sequences are SQVTM and ANQGSEA. The CDR3 region is CSVEAPWTGYTDTQYF.

V usage is TRBV3-1 and J usage is TRBJ1-1; no DNA is available, so the TRBD1 call from TCRdb remains unchecked. CDR3 size: 14 residues. CDR1 LGHDT and CDR2 YNNKEL come from the germline V gene (reference sequence). This CDR3 reads CASSQRDMAYVAFF.